Listed below are T cell receptor beta chains from one sample, sequenced in a study of blood T cell repertoires in COVID-19. Data came from immunoSEQ multiplex PCR; TCRdb stores just in-frame clones and leaves some out. Among about 400,000 clones listed, more than 70% were seen once. The sample comprised peripheral blood. The receptors shown here come from a man aged 35 to 55 with acute or convalescent COVID-19. Both conserved end residues are part of each CDR3. The order of the fields is V gene, CDR3 protein.

v_call: TRBV7-2; cdr3_aa: CASSLLSGGGTYEQYF
v_call: TRBV15; cdr3_aa: CATSRGQVATNEKLFF
v_call: TRBV9; cdr3_aa: CASSEGAGSMAKNIQYF
v_call: TRBV10-2; cdr3_aa: CASSDSLTARNTEAFF
v_call: TRBV9; cdr3_aa: CASSVGEGDYEQYF
v_call: TRBV4-1; cdr3_aa: CASSQGSGTGAQPQHF
v_call: TRBV6-2/TRBV6-3; cdr3_aa: CASSYGTGHSGANVLTF
v_call: TRBV6-5; cdr3_aa: CASSYSEFNGYTF
v_call: TRBV27; cdr3_aa: CASSFDRGLAGGNEQFF
v_call: TRBV9; cdr3_aa: CASSPGGPGELFF
v_call: TRBV20-1; cdr3_aa: CSGWSGHGFF
v_call: TRBV7-9; cdr3_aa: CASSLLAGWLDNEQFF
v_call: TRBV5-1; cdr3_aa: CASSGTVNYGYTF
v_call: TRBV10-3; cdr3_aa: CAIRGGGVLDNEQFF
v_call: TRBV28; cdr3_aa: CASSSMTSGRPSEQYF
v_call: TRBV6-5; cdr3_aa: CASSYSTGPEAFF
v_call: TRBV9; cdr3_aa: CASSVGAGYTDTQYF
v_call: TRBV7-9; cdr3_aa: CASSPSQGRRNEQYF
v_call: TRBV5-5; cdr3_aa: CASSFLSMPRETQYF
v_call: TRBV6-2/TRBV6-3; cdr3_aa: CASSDGQVSNQPQHF
v_call: TRBV5-6; cdr3_aa: CASSLQGARFGEKLFF
v_call: TRBV28; cdr3_aa: CASSPFGAGELFF
v_call: TRBV5-1; cdr3_aa: CASSGTGKWKEQYF
v_call: TRBV5-1; cdr3_aa: CASSPDIGEQYF
v_call: TRBV10-3; cdr3_aa: CAISESASQETQYF
v_call: TRBV2; cdr3_aa: CASSEEAGSNQPQHF
v_call: TRBV5-1; cdr3_aa: CASSLGQGAHTGELFF
v_call: TRBV28; cdr3_aa: CASSFLAGGADTQYF
v_call: TRBV6-1; cdr3_aa: CASSVPPVRAGYYEQYF
v_call: TRBV5-1; cdr3_aa: CASSWGLGSHGYTF
v_call: TRBV30; cdr3_aa: CAGGRGLNTEAFF
v_call: TRBV4-2; cdr3_aa: CASSQERGETQYF
v_call: TRBV5-1; cdr3_aa: CASRLLAGSSYNEQFF
v_call: TRBV19; cdr3_aa: CASTKRGINTGELFF
v_call: TRBV18; cdr3_aa: CASSPRIIGGGLEKLFF
v_call: TRBV4-2; cdr3_aa: CASSQESAGVSYEQYF
v_call: TRBV4-1; cdr3_aa: CASSQERRPVNPGELFF
v_call: TRBV27; cdr3_aa: CASSPGGGQPQHF
v_call: TRBV6-2/TRBV6-3; cdr3_aa: CASRRGVETQYF
v_call: TRBV5-1; cdr3_aa: CASSQKTGQMNTEAFF
v_call: TRBV12-3/TRBV12-4; cdr3_aa: CASSSGGEQYF
v_call: TRBV28; cdr3_aa: CASRFRTVRGYTF
v_call: TRBV28; cdr3_aa: CASSLVGRLAGGSSYEQYF
v_call: TRBV4-1; cdr3_aa: CASSQVTGAPNTEAFF
v_call: TRBV4-1; cdr3_aa: CASSQEKSQPQHF
v_call: TRBV7-2; cdr3_aa: CASSLLNFDRGEAFF
v_call: TRBV7-2; cdr3_aa: CASSLVGQPITGYTF
v_call: TRBV27; cdr3_aa: CASKGQGESAGYTF
v_call: TRBV11-2; cdr3_aa: CASSLFRAGETEAFF
v_call: TRBV4-1; cdr3_aa: CASSRVTGMATEAFF
v_call: TRBV27; cdr3_aa: CASSGQGLYEQYF
v_call: TRBV19; cdr3_aa: CASSSLGQGGQVRLFF
v_call: TRBV5-1; cdr3_aa: CASSRDRQETQYF
v_call: TRBV7-9; cdr3_aa: CASSLVWRPYEQYF
v_call: TRBV30; cdr3_aa: CAWSADRGGPQHF